This TCR beta chain stems from a study of cytomegalovirus exposure and HLA in healthy donors. The study's findings and limits: The study labeled more than 150 TCR beta chains cytomegalovirus-associated. While the bulk of TCR sequences proved rare, some public TCRs turned up in many donors. Confirmation was obtained in vitro that a few CMV-associated chains are specific for CMV antigens.

Profiled with immunoSEQ multiplex PCR; TCRdb holds only in-frame clones, not every one. The sample shows tens of thousands of clones, 80% to 95% of them seen only once. The CDR3 spans 15 residues. Germline CDR1 MNHEY, CDR2 SVGAGI. V was clipped by 7 bases and J by 6 bases, with 19 bases between them. Concerning this clone: What it binds is unknown.

The sequencing sample was made of PBMCs. The rearrangement joins TRBV6-5 to TRBJ2-1, with D possibly TRBD2 on 7 matching bases. The clonotype originates from a woman between 18 and 29 years old in good health and CMV-seronegative. CDR3 in amino acids: CASTPPGGAINEQFF. The DNA for the CDR3 is TGTGCCAGCACCCCGCCGGGGGGCGCGATCAATGAGCAGTTCTTC.